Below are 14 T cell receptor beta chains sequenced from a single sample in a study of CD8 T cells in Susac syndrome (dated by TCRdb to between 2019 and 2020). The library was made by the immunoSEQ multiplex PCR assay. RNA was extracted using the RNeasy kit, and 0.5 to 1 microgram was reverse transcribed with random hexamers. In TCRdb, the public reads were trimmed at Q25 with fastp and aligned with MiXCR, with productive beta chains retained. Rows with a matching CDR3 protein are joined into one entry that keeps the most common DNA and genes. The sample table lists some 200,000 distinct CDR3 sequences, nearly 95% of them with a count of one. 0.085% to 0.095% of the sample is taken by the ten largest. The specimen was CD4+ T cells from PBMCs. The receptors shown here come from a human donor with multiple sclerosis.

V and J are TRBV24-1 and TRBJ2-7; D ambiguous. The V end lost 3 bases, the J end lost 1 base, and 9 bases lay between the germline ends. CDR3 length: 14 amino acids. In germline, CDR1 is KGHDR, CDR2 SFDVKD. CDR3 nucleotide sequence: TGTGCCACCAGTGATGGTTGGAGATCCTACGAGCAGTACTTC. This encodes CATSDGWRSYEQYF.

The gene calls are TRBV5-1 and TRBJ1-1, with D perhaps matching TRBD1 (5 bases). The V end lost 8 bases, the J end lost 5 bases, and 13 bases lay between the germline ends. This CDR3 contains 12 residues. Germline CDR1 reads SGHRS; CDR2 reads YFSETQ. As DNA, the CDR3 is TGCGCCAGTAGCCTGGGGGTGACTGAAGCTTTCTTT. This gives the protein CASSLGVTEAFF.

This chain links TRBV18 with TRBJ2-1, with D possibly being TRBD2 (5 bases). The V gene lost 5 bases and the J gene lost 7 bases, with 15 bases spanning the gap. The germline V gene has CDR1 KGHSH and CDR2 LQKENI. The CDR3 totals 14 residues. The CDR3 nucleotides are TGTGCCAGCTCAGGGAGTGGACCCCCAAATGAGCAGTTCTTC. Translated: CASSGSGPPNEQFF.

CDR3 nucleotides: TGCGCCAGCAGCTACCGGGACTTCCAAGAGACCCAGTACTTC. It yields the protein CASSYRDFQETQYF. The V and J genes are TRBV5-1 and TRBJ2-5; TRBD2 is a possible D gene (6 bases). Germline V gene lookup returns CDR1 SGHRS and CDR2 YFSETQ. V dropped 3 bases and J dropped 1 base, with 10 bases sitting between them. This CDR3 comprises 14 residues.

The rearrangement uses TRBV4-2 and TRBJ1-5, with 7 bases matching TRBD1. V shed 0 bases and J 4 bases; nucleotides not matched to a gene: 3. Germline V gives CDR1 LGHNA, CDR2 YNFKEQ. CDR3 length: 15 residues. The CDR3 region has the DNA TGTGCCAGCAGCCAAGAGACAGGGTTGAATCAGCCCCAGCATTTT. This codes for CASSQETGLNQPQHF.

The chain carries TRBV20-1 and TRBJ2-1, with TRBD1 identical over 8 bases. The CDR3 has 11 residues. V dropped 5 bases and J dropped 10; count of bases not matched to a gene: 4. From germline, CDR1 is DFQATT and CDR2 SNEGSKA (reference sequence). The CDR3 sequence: CSAAGGREQFF. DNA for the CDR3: TGCAGTGCTGCAGGGGGCAGGGAGCAGTTCTTC.

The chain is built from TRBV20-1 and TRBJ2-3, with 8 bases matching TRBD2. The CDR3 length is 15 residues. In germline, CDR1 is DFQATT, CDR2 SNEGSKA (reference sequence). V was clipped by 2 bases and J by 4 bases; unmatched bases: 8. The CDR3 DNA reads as TGCAGTGCTAGAACCGGGACTAGAGTCCCAGATACGCAGTATTTT. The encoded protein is CSARTGTRVPDTQYF.

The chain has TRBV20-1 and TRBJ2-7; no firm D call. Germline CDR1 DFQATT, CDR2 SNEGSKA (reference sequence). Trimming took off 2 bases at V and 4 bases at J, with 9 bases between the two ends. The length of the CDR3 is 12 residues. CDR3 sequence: CSARTDGYEQYF. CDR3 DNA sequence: TGCAGTGCTAGAACCGACGGGTACGAGCAGTACTTC.

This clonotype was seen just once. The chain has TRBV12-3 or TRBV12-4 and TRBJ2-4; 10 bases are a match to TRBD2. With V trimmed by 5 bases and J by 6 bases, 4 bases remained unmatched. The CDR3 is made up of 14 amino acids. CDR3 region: CASSPSGGRNIQYF. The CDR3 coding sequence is TGTGCCAGCAGTCCTAGCGGGGGCCGAAACATTCAGTACTTC.

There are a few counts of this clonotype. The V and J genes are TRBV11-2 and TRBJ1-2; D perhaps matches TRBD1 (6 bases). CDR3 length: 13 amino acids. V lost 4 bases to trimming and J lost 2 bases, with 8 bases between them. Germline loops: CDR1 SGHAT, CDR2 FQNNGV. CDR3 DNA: TGTGCCAGCAGCTCCGGACAGAACTATGGCTACACCTTC. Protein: CASSSGQNYGYTF.

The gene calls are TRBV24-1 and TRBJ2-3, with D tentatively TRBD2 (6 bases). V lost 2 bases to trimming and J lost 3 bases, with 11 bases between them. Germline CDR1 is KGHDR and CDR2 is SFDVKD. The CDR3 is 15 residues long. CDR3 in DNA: TGTGCCACCAGTGATTGGGGAGCGGGTACAGATACGCAGTATTTT. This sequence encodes CATSDWGAGTDTQYF.

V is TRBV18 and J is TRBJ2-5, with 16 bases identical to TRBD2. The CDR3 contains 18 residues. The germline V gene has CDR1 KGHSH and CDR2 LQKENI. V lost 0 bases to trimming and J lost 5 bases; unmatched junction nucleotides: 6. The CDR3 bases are TGTGCCAGCTCACCACCGGGACTAGCGGGGGGGTCCCCGGAGACCCAGTACTTC. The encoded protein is CASSPPGLAGGSPETQYF.

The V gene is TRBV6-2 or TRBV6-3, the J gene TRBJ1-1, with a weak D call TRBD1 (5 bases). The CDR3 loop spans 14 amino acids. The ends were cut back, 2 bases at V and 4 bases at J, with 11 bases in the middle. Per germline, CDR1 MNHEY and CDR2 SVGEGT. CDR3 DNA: TGTGCCAGCAGTTACCCTACAGGTGTCACTGAAGCTTTCTTT. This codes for CASSYPTGVTEAFF.

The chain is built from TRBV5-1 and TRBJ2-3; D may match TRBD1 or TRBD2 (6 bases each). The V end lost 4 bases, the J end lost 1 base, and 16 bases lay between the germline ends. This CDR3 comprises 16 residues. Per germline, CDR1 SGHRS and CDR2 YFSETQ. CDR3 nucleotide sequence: TGCGCCAGCAGCATGGAGGGGGACACCCGCACAGATACGCAGTATTTT. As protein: CASSMEGDTRTDTQYF.